This T cell receptor beta chain was documented in a study of blood T cell repertoires in COVID-19. Whole-study context: Both acute and convalescent COVID-19 samples were obtained from the United States, Italy and Spain. From T cells, B-cell-depleted T cells, or PBMCs came the material, which was cDNA or gDNA.

Libraries were prepared by immunoSEQ multiplex PCR; TCRdb keeps only in-frame clonotypes and omits some of them. The sample holds 110,000 or so clones; around 85% are singletons and the top ten take more than 10%. Germline CDR1 is SNHLY and CDR2 is FYNNEI. V shed 7 bases and J shed 10 bases, with 19 bases lying between them. The CDR3 runs to 13 residues. The sequence was collected from a human donor in a cohort sampled during active COVID-19. J is TRBJ1-1 and V is TRBV2, with D hard to call. Sequencing was performed on peripheral blood. CDR3 protein: CASISEIHGGAFF. In nucleotides, the CDR3 is TGTGCCAGCATCTCGGAGATTCATGGAGGAGCTTTCTTT.